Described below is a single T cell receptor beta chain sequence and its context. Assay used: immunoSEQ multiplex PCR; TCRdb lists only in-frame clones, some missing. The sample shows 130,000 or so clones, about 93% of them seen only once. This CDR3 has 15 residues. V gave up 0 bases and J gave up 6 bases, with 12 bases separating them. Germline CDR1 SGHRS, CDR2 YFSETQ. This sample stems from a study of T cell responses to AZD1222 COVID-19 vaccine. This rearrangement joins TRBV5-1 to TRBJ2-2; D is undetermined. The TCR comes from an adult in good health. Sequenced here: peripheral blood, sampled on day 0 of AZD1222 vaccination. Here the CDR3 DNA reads TGCGCCAGCAGCTTGGCTAATGACGGGTCCGGGGAGCTGTTTTTT. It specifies CASSLANDGSGELFF.